These T cell receptor beta chains were read from a single sample in a study of blood T cells in healthy people across ages. A single record per CDR3 protein comes from TCRdb applying MiXCR to the 5' RACE reads. This sample has hundreds of thousands of distinct CDR3 sequences, with around three fifths found just once. Sequencing input: blood. The receptor source for this set is a middle-aged man in good health. CDR3s include the opening cysteine and the closing phenylalanine or tryptophan. D genes are given only for firm matches. Expanded clones get a size class; other rows say once, few or many, or leave the size out.

V gene,clone size,J gene,D gene,CDR3 DNA,CDR3 protein
TRBV7-6,-,TRBJ2-3,-,TGTGCCAGCAGCGAAGGGTACAGCACAGATACGCAGTATTTT,CASSEGYSTDTQYF
TRBV29-1,-,TRBJ2-5,-,TGCAGCGGTAGGGAACCCCAAGAGACCCAGTACTTC,CSGREPQETQYF
TRBV20-1,-,TRBJ2-7,-,TGCAGTGCTAGCCCTTTAGCGGAGTCCTACGAGCAGTACTTC,CSASPLAESYEQYF
TRBV7-2,-,TRBJ2-7,-,TGTGCCAGCAGCTTATATGAGGGACCCCGTAGCGAGCAGTACTTC,CASSLYEGPRSEQYF
TRBV11-3,once,TRBJ1-6,TRBD1,TGTGCCAGCAGCAAGGACAGGGGGACTTCACCCCTCCACTTT,CASSKDRGTSPLHF
TRBV7-2,-,TRBJ1-2,-,TGTGCCAGCAGCTTAGGGTCCGATGTAGGTGGCTACACCTTC,CASSLGSDVGGYTF
TRBV28,once,TRBJ2-7,-,TGTGCCGGCAGTTTACTTACTATGGAAGGCGAGCAGTACTTC,CAGSLLTMEGEQYF
TRBV6-6,-,TRBJ2-3,TRBD2,TGTGCCAGCAGCCGGACTAGGGAACACACAGATACGCAGTATTTT,CASSRTREHTDTQYF
TRBV20-1,-,TRBJ2-3,TRBD1,TGCAGTGCCCGGGACAGGGTCTGGGCTACCTCCTATACGCAGTATTTT,CSARDRVWATSYTQYF
TRBV7-9,-,TRBJ1-2,TRBD1,TGTGCCAGCAGCTTAGGGACAGGGGCGGGCTATGGCTACACCTTC,CASSLGTGAGYGYTF
TRBV7-3,-,TRBJ1-1,-,TGTGCCAGCAGCTGGATGCAGGGTGGACACGCTGAAGCTTTCTTT,CASSWMQGGHAEAFF
TRBV10-3,-,TRBJ2-3,-,TGTGCCATCATGGTGACGGAGGGGGCGGATACGCAGTATTTT,CAIMVTEGADTQYF
TRBV7-3,few,TRBJ2-5,TRBD1,TGTGCCAGCAGCTGGGGACAGCAAGAGACCCAGTACTTC,CASSWGQQETQYF
TRBV27,few,TRBJ2-5,-,TGTGCCAGCAGCAACCTACAGATGTACCAAGAGACCCAGTACTTC,CASSNLQMYQETQYF
TRBV20-1,-,TRBJ2-1,-,TGCAGTGCCCCGAACAGCTGGGAGCGTGAGCAGTTCTTC,CSAPNSWEREQFF
TRBV7-2,-,TRBJ2-3,TRBD1,TGTGCCAGCGGGGGACAGGGCACAGATACGCAGTATTTT,CASGGQGTDTQYF